Below are 6 T cell receptor beta chains sequenced from a single sample in a study of shared clonotypes between healthy human individuals. TCRdb keeps only in-frame clones here, not all; method: immunoSEQ multiplex PCR. The sample carries over a million clones, 95% to 97% recorded once. Sequenced sample: naive CD4+ T cells sorted from blood. As for subset: CD45RA+ positively selected. The source is a man aged 25-45 years in good health.

This sequence joins TRBV2 and TRBJ1-5, with D possibly TRBD1 on 6 matching bases. The V gene's germline CDR1 is SNHLY and CDR2 FYNNEI. The CDR3 consists of 15 residues. V lost 1 base and J lost 4, with 11 bases in between. The CDR3 loop reads CASSEVGAVNQPQHF. DNA of the CDR3: TGTGCCAGCAGTGAAGTGGGGGCCGTTAATCAGCCCCAGCATTTT.

This CDR3 is CASRTYTSSGNTIYF. The CDR3 nucleotides are TGTGCCAGCAGAACCTACACCTCCTCTGGAAACACCATATATTTT. The chain links TRBV13 to TRBJ1-3; D is unresolved. CDR1 and CDR2 (germline): PRHDT, FYEKMQ (reference sequence). The CDR3 extends over 15 amino acids. V dropped 6 bases and J dropped 0 bases, with 12 bases sitting between them.

CDR3 sequence (DNA): TGTGCCGTAGGGATGAACAATGAGCAGTTCTTC. Protein product: CAVGMNNEQFF. This chain connects TRBV7-9 to TRBJ2-1; D unclear. Trimming cost V 11 bases and J 5 bases, with 10 bases left between them. This CDR3 is built from 11 residues. The germline V gene has CDR1 SEHNR and CDR2 FQNEAQ (reference sequence).

The V and J genes are TRBV27 and TRBJ2-1, with a weak D call TRBD2 (6 bases). V lost 5 bases to trimming and J lost 5 bases, with 16 bases between them. Germline lookup yields CDR1 MNHEY and CDR2 SMNVEV (reference sequence). This CDR3 comprises 15 residues. CDR3 in DNA: TGTGCCAGCAGTCCCTTAGGGAGCGGGCACAATGAGCAGTTCTTC. Translating it yields CASSPLGSGHNEQFF.

The V gene is TRBV29-1, the J gene TRBJ2-1, with 8 positions matching TRBD1. Germline assignment: CDR1 SQVTM and CDR2 ANQGSEA. The length of the CDR3 is 13 residues. With 8 bases clipped from V and 7 bases from J, the junction kept 10 bases outside the gene matches. The CDR3: CSRGGTGQNEQFF. The CDR3 coding sequence is TGCAGCCGAGGTGGGACAGGACAAAATGAGCAGTTCTTC.

This clone was counted once. The sample has other DNA sequences that encode this CDR3 too. The CDR3 here is CASSIRGNTEAFF. CDR3 DNA: TGTGCCAGTAGTATTCGAGGGAATACTGAAGCTTTCTTT. The chain recombines TRBV19 with TRBJ1-1; no firm D call. From germline, CDR1 is LNHDA and CDR2 SQIVND (reference sequence). CDR3 length: 13 residues. V was clipped by 3 bases and J by 5 bases, with 10 bases between them.